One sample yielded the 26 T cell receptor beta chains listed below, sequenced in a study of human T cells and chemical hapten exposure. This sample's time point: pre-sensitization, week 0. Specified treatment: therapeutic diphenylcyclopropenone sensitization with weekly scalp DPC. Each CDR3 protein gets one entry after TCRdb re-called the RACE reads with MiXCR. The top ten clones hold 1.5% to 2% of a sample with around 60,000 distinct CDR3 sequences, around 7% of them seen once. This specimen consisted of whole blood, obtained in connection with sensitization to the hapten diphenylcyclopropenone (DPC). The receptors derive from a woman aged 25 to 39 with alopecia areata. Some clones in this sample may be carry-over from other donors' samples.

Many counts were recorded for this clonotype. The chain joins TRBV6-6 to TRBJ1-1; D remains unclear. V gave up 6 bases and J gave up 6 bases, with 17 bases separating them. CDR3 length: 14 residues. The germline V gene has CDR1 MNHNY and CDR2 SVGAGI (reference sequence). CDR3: CASSENRLVAEAFF. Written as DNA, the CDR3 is TGTGCCAGCAGCGAAAACCGGCTTGTCGCTGAAGCTTTCTTT.

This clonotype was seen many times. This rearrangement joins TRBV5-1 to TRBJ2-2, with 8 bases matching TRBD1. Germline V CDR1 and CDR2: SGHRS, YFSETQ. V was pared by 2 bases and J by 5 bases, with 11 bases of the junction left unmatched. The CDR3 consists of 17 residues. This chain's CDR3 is CASSFEFGRGRTGELFF. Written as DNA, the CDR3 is TGCGCCAGCAGCTTTGAATTCGGCAGGGGGCGAACCGGGGAGCTGTTTTTT.

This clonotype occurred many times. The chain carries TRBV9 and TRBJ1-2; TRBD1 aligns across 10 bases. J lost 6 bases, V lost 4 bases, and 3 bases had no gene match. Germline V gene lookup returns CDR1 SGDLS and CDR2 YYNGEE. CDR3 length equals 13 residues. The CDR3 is CASSRGQGNGYTF. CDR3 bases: TGTGCCAGCAGCAGGGGACAGGGGAATGGCTACACCTTC. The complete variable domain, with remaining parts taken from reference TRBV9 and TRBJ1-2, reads DSGVTQTPKHLITATGQRVTLRCSPRSGDLSVYWYQQSLDQGLQFLIQYYNGEERAKGNILERFSAQQFPDLHSELNLSSLELGDSALYFCASSRGQGNGYTFGSGTRLTVV.

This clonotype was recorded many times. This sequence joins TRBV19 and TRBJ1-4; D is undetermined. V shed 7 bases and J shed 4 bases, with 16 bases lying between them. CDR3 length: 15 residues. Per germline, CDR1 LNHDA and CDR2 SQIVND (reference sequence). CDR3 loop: CASKTLDWSNEKLFF. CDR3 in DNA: TGTGCCAGTAAGACCCTGGACTGGAGTAATGAAAAACTGTTTTTT.

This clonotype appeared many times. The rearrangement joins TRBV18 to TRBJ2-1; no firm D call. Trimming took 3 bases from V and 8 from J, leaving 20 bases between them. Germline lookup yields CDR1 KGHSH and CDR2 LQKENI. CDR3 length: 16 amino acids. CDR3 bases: TGTGCCAGCTCACCCTTTTGGTCTACATTTGGCGATGAGCAGTTCTTC. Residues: CASSPFWSTFGDEQFF. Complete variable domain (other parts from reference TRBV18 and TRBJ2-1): NAGVMQNPRHLVRRRGQEARLRCSPMKGHSHVYWYRQLPEEGLKFMVYLQKENIIDESGMPKERFSAEFPKEGPSILRIQQVVRGDSAAYFCASSPFWSTFGDEQFFGPGTRLTVL.

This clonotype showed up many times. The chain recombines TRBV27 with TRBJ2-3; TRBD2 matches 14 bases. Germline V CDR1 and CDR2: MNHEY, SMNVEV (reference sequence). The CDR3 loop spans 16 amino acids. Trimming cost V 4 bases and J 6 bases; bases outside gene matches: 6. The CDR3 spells CASSSPRLAGGDTQYF. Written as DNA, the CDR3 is TGTGCCAGCAGTTCCCCTCGACTAGCGGGGGGGGATACGCAGTATTTT.

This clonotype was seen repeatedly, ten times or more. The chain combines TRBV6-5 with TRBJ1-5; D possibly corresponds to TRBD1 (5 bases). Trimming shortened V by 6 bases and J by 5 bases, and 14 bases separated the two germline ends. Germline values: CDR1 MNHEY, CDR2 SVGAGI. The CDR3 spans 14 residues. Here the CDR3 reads CASSSFQGYQPQHF. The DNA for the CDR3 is TGTGCCAGCAGCTCGTTCCAGGGATATCAGCCCCAGCATTTT.

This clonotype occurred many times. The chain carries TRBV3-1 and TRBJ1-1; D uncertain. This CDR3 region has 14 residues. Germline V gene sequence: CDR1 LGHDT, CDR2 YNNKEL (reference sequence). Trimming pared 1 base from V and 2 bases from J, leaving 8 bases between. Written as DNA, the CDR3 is TGTGCCAGCAGCCAAGTCCCAGCCAACACTGAAGCTTTCTTT. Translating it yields CASSQVPANTEAFF.

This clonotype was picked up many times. The CDR3: CASSKGGHTEAFF. In DNA form, the CDR3 reads TGTGCCAGCAGTAAAGGGGGTCACACTGAAGCTTTCTTT. This chain joins TRBV6-5 and TRBJ1-1, with a possible D match to TRBD1 (6 bases). CDR3 length: 13 residues. V was pared by 5 bases and J by 3 bases, with 10 bases between. Per germline, CDR1 MNHEY and CDR2 SVGAGI.

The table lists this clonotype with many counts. The CDR3 loop is CASSSLLVGTDTQYF. The CDR3 nucleotides are TGTGCCAGCTCATCCCTATTGGTGGGAACAGATACGCAGTATTTT. The chain employs TRBV18 and TRBJ2-3, with D uncertain. The V end was cut by 5 bases, the J end by 3 bases, with 15 bases between. This CDR3 region has 15 residues. Germline assignment: CDR1 KGHSH and CDR2 LQKENI.

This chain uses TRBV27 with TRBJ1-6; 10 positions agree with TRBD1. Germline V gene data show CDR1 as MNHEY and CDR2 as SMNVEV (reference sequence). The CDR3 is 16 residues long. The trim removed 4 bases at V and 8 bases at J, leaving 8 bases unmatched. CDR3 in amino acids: CASSSMGQGRDSPLHF. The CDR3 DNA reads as TGTGCCAGCAGTTCAATGGGACAGGGGAGGGATTCACCCCTCCACTTT.

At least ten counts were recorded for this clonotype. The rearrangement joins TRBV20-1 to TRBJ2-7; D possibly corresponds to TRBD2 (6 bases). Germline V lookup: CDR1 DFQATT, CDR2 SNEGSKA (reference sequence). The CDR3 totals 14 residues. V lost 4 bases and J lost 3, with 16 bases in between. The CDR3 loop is CSAIGGPRDYEQYF. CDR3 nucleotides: TGCAGTGCTATTGGCGGTCCGCGGGACTACGAGCAGTACTTC.

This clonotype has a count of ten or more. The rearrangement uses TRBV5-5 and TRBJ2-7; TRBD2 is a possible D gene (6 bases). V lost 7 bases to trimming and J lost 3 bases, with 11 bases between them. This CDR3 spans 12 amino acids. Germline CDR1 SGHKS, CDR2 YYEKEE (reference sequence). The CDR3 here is CASGDGGYEQYF. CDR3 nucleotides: TGTGCCAGCGGGGACGGGGGCTACGAGCAGTACTTC. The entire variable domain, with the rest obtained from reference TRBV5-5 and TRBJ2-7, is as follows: DAGVTQSPTHLIKTRGQQVTLRCSPISGHKSVSWYQQVLGQGPQFIFQYYEKEERGRGNFPDRFSARQFPNYSSELNVNALLLGDSALYLCASGDGGYEQYFGPGTRLTVT.

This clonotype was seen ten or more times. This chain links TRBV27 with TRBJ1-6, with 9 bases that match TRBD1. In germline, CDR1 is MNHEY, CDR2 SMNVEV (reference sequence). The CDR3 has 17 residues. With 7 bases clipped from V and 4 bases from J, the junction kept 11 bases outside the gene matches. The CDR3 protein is CASKWGQGQIYNSPLHF. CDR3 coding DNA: TGTGCCAGCAAGTGGGGACAGGGACAGATATATAATTCACCCCTCCACTTT.

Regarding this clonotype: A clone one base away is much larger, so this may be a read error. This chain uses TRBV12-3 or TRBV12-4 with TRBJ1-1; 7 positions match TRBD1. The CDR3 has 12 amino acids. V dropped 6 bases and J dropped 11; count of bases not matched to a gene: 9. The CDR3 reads CASRRTGLAAFF. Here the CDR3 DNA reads TGTGCCAGCAGACGGACAGGCTTGGCGGCTTTCTTT.

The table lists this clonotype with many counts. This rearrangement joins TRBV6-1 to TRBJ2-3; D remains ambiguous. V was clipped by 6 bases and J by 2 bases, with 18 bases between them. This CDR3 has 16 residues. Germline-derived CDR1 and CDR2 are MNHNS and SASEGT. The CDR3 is CASSRVSGRATDTQYF. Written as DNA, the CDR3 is TGTGCCAGCAGCCGCGTTTCGGGTCGTGCCACAGATACGCAGTATTTT.

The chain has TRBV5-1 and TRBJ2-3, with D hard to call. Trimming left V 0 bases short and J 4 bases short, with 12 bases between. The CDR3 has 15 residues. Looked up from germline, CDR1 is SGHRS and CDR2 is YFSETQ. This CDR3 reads CASSLETGLPDTQYF. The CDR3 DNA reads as TGCGCCAGCAGCTTGGAAACTGGGCTCCCAGATACGCAGTATTTT.

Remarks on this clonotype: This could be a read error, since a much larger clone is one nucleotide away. The DNA of the CDR3 is TGTGTCAGCAGTTACGGGACGGCCGCCCCCTCCTACGAGCAGTACTTC. This codes for CVSSYGTAAPSYEQYF. This chain uses TRBV6-2 or TRBV6-3 with TRBJ2-7; either TRBD1 or TRBD2 may supply D (5 bases each). The germline CDR1 and CDR2 sequences are MNHEY and SVGEGT. The CDR3 is made up of 16 amino acids.

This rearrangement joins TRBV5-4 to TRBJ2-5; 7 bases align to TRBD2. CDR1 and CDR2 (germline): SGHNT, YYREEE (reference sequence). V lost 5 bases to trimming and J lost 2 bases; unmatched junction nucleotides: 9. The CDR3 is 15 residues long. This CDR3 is CASSPPGLPQETQYF. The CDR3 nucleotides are TGTGCCAGCAGTCCCCCGGGACTACCACAAGAGACCCAGTACTTC.

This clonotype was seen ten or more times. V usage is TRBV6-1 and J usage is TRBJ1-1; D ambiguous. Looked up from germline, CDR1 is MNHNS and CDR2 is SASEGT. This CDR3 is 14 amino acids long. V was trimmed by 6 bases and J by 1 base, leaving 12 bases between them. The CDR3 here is CASSRSSENTEAFF. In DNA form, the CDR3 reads TGTGCCAGCAGCCGAAGTAGCGAGAACACTGAAGCTTTCTTT.

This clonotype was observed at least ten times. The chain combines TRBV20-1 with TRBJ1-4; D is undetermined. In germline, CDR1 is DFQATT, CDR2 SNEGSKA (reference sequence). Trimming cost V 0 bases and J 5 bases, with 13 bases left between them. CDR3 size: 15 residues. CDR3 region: CSARDHSGSNEKLFF. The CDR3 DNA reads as TGCAGTGCTAGAGATCATTCGGGATCCAATGAAAAACTGTTTTTT.

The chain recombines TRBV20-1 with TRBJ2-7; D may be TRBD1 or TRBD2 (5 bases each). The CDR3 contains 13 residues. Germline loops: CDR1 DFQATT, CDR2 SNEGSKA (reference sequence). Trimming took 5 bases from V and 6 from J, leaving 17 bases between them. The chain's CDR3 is CSASGTLTGEQYF. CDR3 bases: TGCAGTGCTTCCGGGACCCTCACGGGCGAGCAGTACTTC.

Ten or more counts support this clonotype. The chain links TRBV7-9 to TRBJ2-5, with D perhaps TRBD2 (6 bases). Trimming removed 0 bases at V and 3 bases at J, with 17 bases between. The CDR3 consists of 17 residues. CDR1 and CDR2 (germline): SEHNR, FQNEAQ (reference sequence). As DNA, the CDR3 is TGTGCCAGCAGCTTAGCGCTGGGTAGCGGCGCCGAAGAGACCCAGTACTTC. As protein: CASSLALGSGAEETQYF.

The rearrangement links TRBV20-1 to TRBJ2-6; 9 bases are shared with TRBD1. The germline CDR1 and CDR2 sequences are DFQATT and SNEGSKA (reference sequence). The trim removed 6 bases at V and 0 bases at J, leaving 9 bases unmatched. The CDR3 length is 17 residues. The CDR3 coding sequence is TGCAGTGCCCAGCACCGGGACAGGGTCTCTGGGGCCAACGTCCTGACTTTC. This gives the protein CSAQHRDRVSGANVLTF.

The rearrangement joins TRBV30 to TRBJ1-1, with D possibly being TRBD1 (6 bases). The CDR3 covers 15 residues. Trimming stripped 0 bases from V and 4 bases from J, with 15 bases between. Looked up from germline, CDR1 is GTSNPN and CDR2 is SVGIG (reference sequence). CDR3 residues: CAWSVPRTDITEAFF. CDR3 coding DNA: TGTGCCTGGAGTGTACCAAGGACAGACATCACTGAAGCTTTCTTT.

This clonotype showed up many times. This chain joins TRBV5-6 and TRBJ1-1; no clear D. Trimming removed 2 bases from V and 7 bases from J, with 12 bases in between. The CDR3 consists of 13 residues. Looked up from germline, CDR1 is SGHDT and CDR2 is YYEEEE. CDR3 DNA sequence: TGTGCCAGCAGCTTTCTAGTCGAGGGTGAAGCTTTCTTT. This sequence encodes CASSFLVEGEAFF. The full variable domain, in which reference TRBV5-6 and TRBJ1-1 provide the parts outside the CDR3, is DAGVTQSPTHLIKTRGQQVTLRCSPKSGHDTVSWYQQALGQGPQFIFQYYEEEERQRGNFPDRFSGHQFPNYSSELNVNALLLGDSALYLCASSFLVEGEAFFGQGTRLTVV.